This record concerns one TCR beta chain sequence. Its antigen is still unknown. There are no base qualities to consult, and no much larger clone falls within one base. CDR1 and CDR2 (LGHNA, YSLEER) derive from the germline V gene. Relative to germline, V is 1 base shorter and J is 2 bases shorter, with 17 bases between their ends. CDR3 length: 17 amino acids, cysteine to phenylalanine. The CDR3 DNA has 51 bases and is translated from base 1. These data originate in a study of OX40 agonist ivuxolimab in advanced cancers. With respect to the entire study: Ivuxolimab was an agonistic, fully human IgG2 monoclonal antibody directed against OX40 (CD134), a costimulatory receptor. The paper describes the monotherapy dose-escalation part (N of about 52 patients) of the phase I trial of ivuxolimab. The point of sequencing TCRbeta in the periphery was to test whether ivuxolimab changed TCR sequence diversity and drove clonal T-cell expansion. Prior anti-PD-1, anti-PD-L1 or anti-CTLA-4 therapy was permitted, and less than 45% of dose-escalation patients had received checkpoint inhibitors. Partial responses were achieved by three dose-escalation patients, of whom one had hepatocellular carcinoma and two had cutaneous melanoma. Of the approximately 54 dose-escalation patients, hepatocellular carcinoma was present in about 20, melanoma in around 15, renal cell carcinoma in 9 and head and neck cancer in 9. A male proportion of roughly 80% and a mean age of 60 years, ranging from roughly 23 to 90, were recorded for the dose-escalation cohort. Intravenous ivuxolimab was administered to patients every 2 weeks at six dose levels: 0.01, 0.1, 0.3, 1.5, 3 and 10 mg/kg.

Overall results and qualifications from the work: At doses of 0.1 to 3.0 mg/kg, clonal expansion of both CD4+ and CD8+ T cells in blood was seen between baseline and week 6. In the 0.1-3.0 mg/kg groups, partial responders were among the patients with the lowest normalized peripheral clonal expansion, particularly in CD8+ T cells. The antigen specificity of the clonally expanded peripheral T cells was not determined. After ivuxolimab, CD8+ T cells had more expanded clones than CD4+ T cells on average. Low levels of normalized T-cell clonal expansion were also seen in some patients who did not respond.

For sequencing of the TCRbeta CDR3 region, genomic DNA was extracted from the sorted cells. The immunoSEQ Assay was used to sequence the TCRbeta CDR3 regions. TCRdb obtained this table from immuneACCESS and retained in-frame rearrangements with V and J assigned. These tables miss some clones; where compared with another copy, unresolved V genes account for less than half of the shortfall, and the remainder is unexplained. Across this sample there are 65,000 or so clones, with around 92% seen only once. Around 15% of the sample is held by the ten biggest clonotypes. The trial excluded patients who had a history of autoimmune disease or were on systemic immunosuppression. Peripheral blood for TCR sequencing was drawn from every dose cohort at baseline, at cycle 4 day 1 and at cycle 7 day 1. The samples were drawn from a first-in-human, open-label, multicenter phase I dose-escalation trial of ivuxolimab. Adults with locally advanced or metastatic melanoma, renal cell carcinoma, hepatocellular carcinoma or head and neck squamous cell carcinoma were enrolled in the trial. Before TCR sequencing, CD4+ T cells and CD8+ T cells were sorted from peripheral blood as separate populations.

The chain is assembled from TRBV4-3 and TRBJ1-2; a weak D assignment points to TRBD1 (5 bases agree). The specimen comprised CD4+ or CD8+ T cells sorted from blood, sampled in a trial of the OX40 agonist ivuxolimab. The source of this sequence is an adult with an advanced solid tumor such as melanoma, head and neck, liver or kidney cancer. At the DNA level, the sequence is TGCGCCAGCAGCCAAGGATTTGGGGGTAGGGTCAACTATGGCTACACCTTC. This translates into CASSQGFGGRVNYGYTF.